Included here is one T cell receptor beta chain sequence, with context. Its antigen is undetermined. Germline V gene lookup returns CDR1 SEHNR and CDR2 FQNEAQ (reference sequence). The J segment lost 0 bases and the V segment lost 6 bases, leaving 8 bases of the junction unmatched. The CDR3 has 15 residues. The sample originates from a study of cytomegalovirus exposure and HLA in healthy donors. The wider study: Unique TCR beta sequences numbering approximately 120 million came from approximately 180 million T cells in an earlier analysis.

Study results and caveats: Certain sequence variants were highly shared and formed a cluster, and this cluster was likely a sequencing artifact. High sensitivity and specificity were reportedly achieved when the classifier diagnosed cytomegalovirus status.

Amplification used 60 Vbeta primers and 13 Jbeta primers. Sequencing used immunoSEQ multiplex PCR; TCRdb keeps in-frame clones, though not all of them. The sample shows 150,000 to 200,000 clones, 81% of them seen only once. V gene TRBV7-9 combines with J gene TRBJ2-7; 7 bases line up with TRBD1. The sequence derives from a woman under 30 in good health and CMV-seronegative. Sequenced: PBMCs. As DNA, the CDR3 is TGTGCCAGCAGTCGAGGACAGGCTCTCTCCTACGAGCAGTACTTC. This gives the protein CASSRGQALSYEQYF.